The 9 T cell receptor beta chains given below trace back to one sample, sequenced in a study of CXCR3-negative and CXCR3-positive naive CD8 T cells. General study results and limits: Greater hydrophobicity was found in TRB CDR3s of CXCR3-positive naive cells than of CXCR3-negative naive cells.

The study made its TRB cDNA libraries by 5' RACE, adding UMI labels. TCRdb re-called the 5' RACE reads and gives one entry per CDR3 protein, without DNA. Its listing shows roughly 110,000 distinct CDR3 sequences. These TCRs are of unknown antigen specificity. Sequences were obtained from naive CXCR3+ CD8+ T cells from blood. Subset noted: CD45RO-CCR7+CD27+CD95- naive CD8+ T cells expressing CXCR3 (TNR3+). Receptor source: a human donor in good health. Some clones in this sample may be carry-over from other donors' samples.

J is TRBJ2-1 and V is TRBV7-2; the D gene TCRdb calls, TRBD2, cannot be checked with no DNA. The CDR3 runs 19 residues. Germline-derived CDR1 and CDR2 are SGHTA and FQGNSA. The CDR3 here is CASSLPERMKTSSYNEQFF.

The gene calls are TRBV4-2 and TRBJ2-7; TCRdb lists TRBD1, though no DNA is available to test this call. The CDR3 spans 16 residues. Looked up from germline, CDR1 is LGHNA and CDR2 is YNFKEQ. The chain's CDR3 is CASSPSSTGTSYEQYF.

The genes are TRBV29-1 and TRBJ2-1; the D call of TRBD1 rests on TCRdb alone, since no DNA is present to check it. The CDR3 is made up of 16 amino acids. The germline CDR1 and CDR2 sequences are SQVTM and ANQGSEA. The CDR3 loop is CSVANGAGDSYNEQFF.

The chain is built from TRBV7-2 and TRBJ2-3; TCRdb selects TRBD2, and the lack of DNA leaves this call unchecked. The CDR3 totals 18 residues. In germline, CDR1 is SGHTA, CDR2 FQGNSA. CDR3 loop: CASSLAGASGDFTDTQYF.

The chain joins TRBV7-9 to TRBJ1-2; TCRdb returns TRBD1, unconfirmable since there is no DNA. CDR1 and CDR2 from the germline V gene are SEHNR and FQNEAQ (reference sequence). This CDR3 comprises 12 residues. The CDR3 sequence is CASSLAGTGYTF.

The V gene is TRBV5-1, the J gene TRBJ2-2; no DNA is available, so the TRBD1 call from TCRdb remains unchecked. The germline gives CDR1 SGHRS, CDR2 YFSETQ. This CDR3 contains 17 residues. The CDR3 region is CASSLTQGQPNTGELFF.

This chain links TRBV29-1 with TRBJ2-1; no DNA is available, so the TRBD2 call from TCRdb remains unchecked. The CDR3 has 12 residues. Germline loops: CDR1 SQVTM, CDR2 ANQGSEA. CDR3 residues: CSDLTSYNEQFF.

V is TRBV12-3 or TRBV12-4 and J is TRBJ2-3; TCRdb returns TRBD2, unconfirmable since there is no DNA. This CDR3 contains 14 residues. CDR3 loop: CASSLRGPWDTQYF.

Here the CDR3 reads CSVETGEATEAFF. The chain has TRBV29-1 and TRBJ1-1; TCRdb outputs TRBD1, but without DNA this stays unchecked. The CDR3 covers 13 residues. Germline CDR1 and CDR2: SQVTM and ANQGSEA.